Below, 18 T cell receptor beta chains from the same sample are listed, as sequenced in a study of OX40 agonist ivuxolimab in advanced cancers. Method: immunoSEQ multiplex PCR; TCRdb's copy keeps in-frame clones and lacks some. The sample has about 52,000 clones; 94% are singletons. The sample in question was CD4+ or CD8+ T cells sorted from blood, obtained in a trial of the OX40 agonist ivuxolimab. The receptor set was obtained from an adult with an advanced solid tumor such as melanoma, head and neck, liver or kidney cancer.

The table lists this clone with a few counts. This rearrangement joins TRBV9 to TRBJ1-2, with D maybe TRBD1 (6 bases). This CDR3 contains 15 residues. Germline values: CDR1 SGDLS, CDR2 YYNGEE. V shed 3 bases and J shed 3 bases, with 15 bases lying between them. This CDR3 is CASSGNRDTDYGYTF. The CDR3 region has the DNA TGTGCCAGCAGCGGCAACAGGGATACCGACTATGGCTACACCTTC.

The CDR3 sequence: CASRIEGASATEAFF. The CDR3 region has the DNA TGTGCCAGCAGGATTGAGGGCGCATCTGCGACTGAAGCTTTCTTT. The chain is built from TRBV6-5 and TRBJ1-1; no firm D call. This CDR3 is 15 amino acids long. From germline, CDR1 is MNHEY and CDR2 SVGAGI. Trimming removed 6 bases at V and 5 bases at J, with 19 bases between.

The chain joins TRBV1 to TRBJ1-2; TRBD1, the table's D call, was not compared with the DNA. TRBV1 is annotated as a pseudogene. This CDR3 is 16 amino acids long. CDR3 in amino acids: CTSSQTGQGLLYGYTF. CDR3 coding DNA: TGCACCAGCAGCCAGACTGGACAGGGTCTCCTCTATGGCTACACCTTC.

The chain couples TRBV5-7 to TRBJ1-4; 10 bases agree with TRBD1. TRBV5-7 counts as an open reading frame of uncertain function. The CDR3 sequence is 17 residues long. V lost 2 bases to trimming and J lost 5 bases; unmatched junction nucleotides: 9. CDR3 region: CASSFPGQGFENEKLFF. Here the CDR3 DNA reads TGTGCCAGCAGCTTCCCGGGACAGGGGTTTGAGAATGAAAAACTGTTTTTT.

The J gene is TRBJ2-1, the V gene TRBV29-1; D is unresolved. V lost 4 bases and J 6 bases, leaving 10 bases between the germline ends. The CDR3 totals 12 residues. Germline CDR1 and CDR2: SQVTM and ANQGSEA. The CDR3: CSVANNPNEQFF. The DNA of the CDR3 is TGCAGCGTTGCCAACAACCCCAATGAGCAGTTCTTC.

The gene calls are TRBV28 and TRBJ2-1, with 10 positions matching TRBD1. CDR1 is MDHEN and CDR2 is SYDVKM in the germline V gene. The V and J ends lost 3 bases and 8 bases, in that order; junction bases with no gene match: 16. This CDR3 spans 18 amino acids. The CDR3 coding sequence is TGTGCCAGCAGTTTTCCGCTCGTCGACAGGGGGCTTTTGGATGAGCAGTTCTTC. Amino acids: CASSFPLVDRGLLDEQFF.

The chain couples TRBV4-1 to TRBJ2-7, with 9 bases matching TRBD1. CDR1 MGHRA and CDR2 YSYEKL come from the germline V gene. The trim removed 1 base at V and 2 bases at J, leaving 6 bases unmatched. This CDR3 is built from 16 residues. The CDR3 region has the DNA TGCGCCAGCAGCCAAGCTGGACAGGGGATGACCTACGAGCAGTACTTC. Translating it yields CASSQAGQGMTYEQYF.

Written as DNA, the CDR3 is TGTGCCAGCAGCGTAGTCCCTGGGGATTCCTACGAGCAGTACTTC. Protein sequence: CASSVVPGDSYEQYF. This sequence joins TRBV9 and TRBJ2-7; D gene uncertain. This CDR3 has 15 residues. Germline V CDR1 and CDR2: SGDLS, YYNGEE. The ends were cut back, 0 bases at V and 1 base at J, with 11 bases in the middle. Combining the CDR3 with reference TRBV9 and TRBJ2-7 gives the whole variable domain DSGVTQTPKHLITATGQRVTLRCSPRSGDLSVYWYQQSLDQGLQFLIQYYNGEERAKGNILERFSAQQFPDLHSELNLSSLELGDSALYFCASSVVPGDSYEQYFGPGTRLTVT.

The chain recombines TRBV28 with TRBJ2-4; TRBD1 aligns across 8 bases. Germline trimming cut 3 bases from V and 7 bases from J; bases unmatched to any gene: 5. This CDR3 comprises 14 residues. In germline, CDR1 is MDHEN, CDR2 SYDVKM. The CDR3: CASSFRGQGNIQYF. The CDR3 nucleotides are TGTGCCAGCAGTTTCAGGGGGCAAGGGAACATTCAGTACTTC.

J is TRBJ2-7 and V is TRBV28; D gene uncertain. V lost 7 bases to trimming and J lost 5 bases, with 15 bases between them. CDR1 is MDHEN and CDR2 is SYDVKM in the germline V gene. The CDR3 length is 13 residues. For the CDR3, the DNA is TGTGCCAGCACCCTAGTTGGGAACGACGAGCAGTACTTC. Translating it yields CASTLVGNDEQYF.

This clone was counted a single time. The chain recombines TRBV5-6 with TRBJ1-2; D gene unclear. The CDR3 is 14 amino acids. CDR1 and CDR2 (germline): SGHDT, YYEEEE. Trimming cost V 4 bases and J 6 bases, with 16 bases left between them. For the CDR3, the DNA is TGTGCCAGCAGCCCGGAGGGCGGCTGGAATGGCTACACCTTC. It is translated as CASSPEGGWNGYTF.

The V and J genes are TRBV7-8 and TRBJ1-2; no definite D call. The V end was cut by 5 bases, the J end by 4 bases, with 17 bases between. Per the germline V gene, CDR1 is SGHVS and CDR2 is FQNEAQ. The CDR3 loop spans 15 amino acids. CDR3 sequence: CASSPEPSGSYGYTF. For the CDR3, the DNA is TGTGCCAGCAGCCCCGAACCGTCGGGTAGCTATGGCTACACCTTC.

The DNA of the CDR3 is TGTGCCAGCAGTTTAAGCGGTGGCCGAGGTAATGAAAAACTGTTTTTT. This sequence encodes CASSLSGGRGNEKLFF. The chain joins TRBV28 to TRBJ1-4, with no clear D. The CDR3 is 16 residues long. V lost 2 bases, J lost 4 bases, and 14 bases lay in between. In germline, CDR1 is MDHEN, CDR2 SYDVKM.

The chain recombines TRBV30 with TRBJ2-5; no definite D call. The V and J ends lost 2 bases and 5 bases respectively, with 12 bases between them. Germline V gives CDR1 GTSNPN, CDR2 SVGIG (reference sequence). This CDR3 is 13 amino acids long. Here the CDR3 DNA reads TGTGCCTGGAGTAAAAACGGATGGGAGACCCAGTACTTC. Its protein is CAWSKNGWETQYF.

The chain links TRBV30 to TRBJ2-7; TRBD1 agrees at 10 bases. The V gene end was trimmed by 1 base and the J gene end by 5 bases; junction bases not matched to a gene: 5. This CDR3 region has 14 residues. Germline lookup yields CDR1 GTSNPN and CDR2 SVGIG (reference sequence). The CDR3 coding sequence is TGTGCCTGGAGTGGGACAGGGGGATTCAACGAGCAGTACTTC. As protein: CAWSGTGGFNEQYF.

The chain's CDR3 is CASSQGLAGRNTGELFF. CDR3 DNA: TGTGCCAGCAGCCAAGGGCTAGCGGGACGAAACACCGGGGAGCTGTTTTTT. J is TRBJ2-2 and V is TRBV4-2; 9 positions agree with TRBD2. The germline V gene encodes CDR1 LGHNA and CDR2 YNFKEQ. Trimming removed 1 base from V and 2 bases from J; junction bases left unmatched: 5. The CDR3 consists of 17 residues.

The genes are TRBV19 and TRBJ2-7; D possibly corresponds to TRBD1 (6 bases). The CDR3 consists of 16 residues. The V end lost 3 bases, the J end lost 6 bases, and 21 bases lay between the germline ends. Germline loops: CDR1 LNHDA, CDR2 SQIVND (reference sequence). CDR3 DNA sequence: TGTGCCAGTAGTATCCGCCTCGGGGACAAGGCTTCCGAGCAGTACTTC. It yields the protein CASSIRLGDKASEQYF.

J is TRBJ2-2 and V is TRBV2; D is possibly TRBD2 (5 bases). CDR1 and CDR2 from the germline V gene are SNHLY and FYNNEI. This CDR3 comprises 15 residues. The V gene lost 4 bases and the J gene lost 2 bases, with 11 bases spanning the gap. The CDR3 protein is CASSVELENTGELFF. Here the CDR3 DNA reads TGTGCCAGCAGTGTTGAACTAGAAAACACCGGGGAGCTGTTTTTT.